Below, 9 T cell receptor beta chains from the same sample are listed, as sequenced in a study of regulatory T cells in long-lasting Graves disease. CDR3 regions were amplified by Arm-PCR using iRepertoire HTBI primers to build TCR beta libraries. A single record per CDR3 protein comes from TCRdb applying MiXCR to the multiplex PCR reads. This sample carries about 460,000 distinct CDR3 sequences, about 20% of them seen once, and the ten largest clones take 13%. Regarding time point: persistent/refractory GD, antithyroid drugs over 5 years with positive TRAb. Scientists built the TCR library using RNA that was extracted from PBMCs. Source: peripheral blood mononuclear cells (PBMCs), taken when the disease was refractory, from a patient treated with antithyroid drugs. The receptors derive from a female donor with Graves disease.

This clonotype was seen at least ten times. The V and J genes are TRBV27 and TRBJ1-6; D remains unclear. The CDR3 totals 16 residues. Germline CDR1 reads MNHEY; CDR2 reads SMNVEV (reference sequence). V lost 6 bases, J lost 0 bases, and 12 bases lay in between. Written as DNA, the CDR3 is TGTGCCAGCAGCTCTAGAGTCCGCTCCTATAATTCACCCCTCCACTTT. Translating gives CASSSRVRSYNSPLHF.

This clonotype was observed at least ten times. This sequence joins TRBV2 and TRBJ1-3; D perhaps matches TRBD1 (5 bases). Germline CDR1 and CDR2: SNHLY and FYNNEI. Trimming took off 6 bases at V and 0 bases at J, with 9 bases between the two ends. CDR3 length equals 14 residues. CDR3 DNA: TGTGCCAGCAGCGGGACGGTCTCTGGAAACACCATATATTTT. It encodes CASSGTVSGNTIYF.

This clonotype was picked up a small number of times. This rearrangement joins TRBV2 to TRBJ1-2; D unclear. V was trimmed by 7 bases and J by 7 bases, leaving 13 bases between them. The V gene's germline CDR1 is SNHLY and CDR2 FYNNEI. The length of the CDR3 is 12 residues. CDR3: CASKRQTGGYTF. The CDR3 DNA is TGTGCCAGCAAGCGGCAGACGGGTGGCTACACCTTC.

This clonotype is a singleton in its sample. J is TRBJ2-7 and V is TRBV19, with 7 bases lining up with TRBD1. CDR3 length: 15 amino acids. The ends lost 0 bases at V and 3 bases at J; junction bases unmatched: 5. Germline CDR1 is LNHDA and CDR2 is SQIVND (reference sequence). CDR3: CASSIEPQGHYEQYF. The CDR3 DNA follows: TGTGCCAGTAGTATAGAACCACAGGGGCACTACGAGCAGTACTTC.

The V call is TRBV20-1, the J call TRBJ1-2; D is perhaps TRBD1 (5 bases). This CDR3 is 14 amino acids long. V dropped 0 bases and J dropped 4 bases, with 12 bases sitting between them. In germline, CDR1 is DFQATT, CDR2 SNEGSKA (reference sequence). CDR3 residues: CSARDIWGGYGYTF. In DNA, the CDR3 is TGCAGTGCTAGAGATATCTGGGGCGGCTATGGCTACACCTTC.

This clonotype turned up a few times. The chain joins TRBV19 to TRBJ1-5; D gene ambiguous. The CDR3 consists of 16 residues. Trimming shortened V by 4 bases and J by 7 bases, and 20 bases separated the two germline ends. CDR1 and CDR2 (germline): LNHDA, SQIVND (reference sequence). In DNA form, the CDR3 reads TGTGCCAGTAGTAAGAGGGTTTGGGCATCAGACCAGCCCCAGCATTTT. This encodes CASSKRVWASDQPQHF. Filled out from reference TRBV19 and TRBJ1-5, the complete variable domain reads DGGITQSPKYLFRKEGQNVTLSCEQNLNHDAMYWYRQDPGQGLRLIYYSQIVNDFQKGDIAEGYSVSREKKESFPLTVTSAQKNPTAFYLCASSKRVWASDQPQHFGDGTRLSIL.

The J gene is TRBJ2-2, the V gene TRBV27; TRBD1 aligns across 7 bases. Trimming cost V 7 bases and J 5 bases; bases outside gene matches: 7. The germline V gene has CDR1 MNHEY and CDR2 SMNVEV (reference sequence). The CDR3 spans 14 residues. The CDR3 DNA reads TGTGCCAGCACCCCCGGCAGGGGGACCGGGGAGCTGTTTTTT. This translates into CASTPGRGTGELFF.

The chain uses TRBV20-1 and TRBJ1-3, with no clear D. V lost 0 bases to trimming and J lost 2 bases, with 11 bases between them. This CDR3 has 15 amino acids. Germline-derived CDR1 and CDR2 are DFQATT and SNEGSKA (reference sequence). CDR3 amino acids: CSAREGRMPGNTIYF. Written as DNA, the CDR3 is TGCAGTGCTAGAGAAGGGAGAATGCCTGGAAACACCATATATTTT.

The V call is TRBV30, the J call TRBJ2-3, with 12 bases fitting TRBD1. J was trimmed by 4 bases and V by 1 base; bases with no gene match: 3. This CDR3 region has 15 residues. Germline values: CDR1 GTSNPN, CDR2 SVGIG (reference sequence). CDR3 protein: CAWSEGQGASDTQYF. The CDR3 nucleotides are TGTGCCTGGAGTGAGGGACAGGGGGCATCAGATACGCAGTATTTT.